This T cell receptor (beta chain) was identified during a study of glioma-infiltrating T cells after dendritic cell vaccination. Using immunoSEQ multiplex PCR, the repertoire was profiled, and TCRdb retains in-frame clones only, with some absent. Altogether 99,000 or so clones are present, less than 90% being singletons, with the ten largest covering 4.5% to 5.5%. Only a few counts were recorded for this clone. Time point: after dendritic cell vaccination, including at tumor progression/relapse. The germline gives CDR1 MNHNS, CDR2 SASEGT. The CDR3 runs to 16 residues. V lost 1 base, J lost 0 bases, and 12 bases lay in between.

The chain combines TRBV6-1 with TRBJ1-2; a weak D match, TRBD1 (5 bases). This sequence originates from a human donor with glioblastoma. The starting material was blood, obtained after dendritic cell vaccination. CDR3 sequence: CASSEVAGFPNYGYTF. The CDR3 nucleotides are TGTGCCAGCAGTGAAGTGGCAGGGTTCCCTAACTATGGCTACACCTTC.